This passage covers 21 T cell receptor beta chains from one sample sequenced in a study of Graves' ophthalmopathy and Graves' hyperthyroidism. The study amplified TCR beta CDR3 regions using RNA transcripts. The workflow started with a first-round RT-PCR run with HTBI primers and then moved on to a second-round multiplex PCR. Via MiXCR, TCRdb re-called the multiplex PCR reads, giving one row per CDR3 protein. The profile shows hundreds of thousands of distinct CDR3 sequences, over 20% of them singletons. The specimen was peripheral blood. These receptor sequences come from a woman between 18 and 30 years old with stable Graves' hyperthyroidism. Some clones in this sample may be carry-over from other donors' samples.

This chain joins TRBV2 and TRBJ1-1, with D possibly matching TRBD1 (5 bases). V was shortened by 11 bases and J by 2 bases, with 15 bases between the two germline ends. This CDR3 contains 13 residues. Germline V gives CDR1 SNHLY, CDR2 FYNNEI. This CDR3 reads CAGIFGANTEAFF. In DNA form, the CDR3 reads TGTGCCGGCATTTTCGGGGCCAACACTGAAGCTTTCTTT.

This clonotype was seen repeatedly, ten times or more. A much larger clone sits a single nucleotide away, making a read error possible. The V call is TRBV28, the J call TRBJ2-7; D is tentatively TRBD1 or TRBD2 (5 bases each). V was clipped by 10 bases and J by 0 bases, with 13 bases between them. CDR1 is MDHEN, CDR2 SYDVKM, per germline. The CDR3 runs to 13 residues. The CDR3 sequence: CANIRGVSYEQYF. CDR3 nucleotides: TGTGCCAACATCCGAGGGGTCTCCTACGAGCAGTACTTC.

V usage is TRBV11-2 and J usage is TRBJ2-5, with 8 bases fitting TRBD2. The CDR3 is made up of 15 amino acids. The V gene end was trimmed by 8 bases and the J gene end by 0 bases; junction bases not matched to a gene: 8. The germline CDR1 and CDR2 sequences are SGHAT and FQNNGV. The CDR3 bases are TGTGCCAGCCCCCCGGATAGCGGGGACCAAGAGACCCAGTACTTC. Its translation is CASPPDSGDQETQYF.

This clonotype appeared many times. The J gene is TRBJ2-2, the V gene TRBV6-4; D uncertain. The CDR3 length is 18 residues. The V end lost 5 bases, the J end lost 4 bases, and 23 bases lay between the germline ends. Per the germline V gene, CDR1 is MRHNA and CDR2 is SNTAGT. CDR3: CASSTHLPRLGGTGELFF. In DNA, the CDR3 is TGTGCCAGCAGTACCCACCTCCCGCGTCTGGGCGGCACCGGGGAGCTGTTTTTT.

This clonotype was counted at least ten times. The CDR3 coding sequence is TGTGCCAGCAGTATTGACAGGGGTTGGACTGAAGCTTTCTTT. Translation gives CASSIDRGWTEAFF. The chain couples TRBV12-3 or TRBV12-4 to TRBJ1-1; 8 bases line up with TRBD1. V gave up 5 bases and J gave up 5 bases; unmatched junction bases: 7. The CDR3 contains 14 residues.

In its sample, this clonotype was seen many times. The V call is TRBV7-9, the J call TRBJ2-7, with 8 bases lining up with TRBD2. Germline loops: CDR1 SEHNR, CDR2 FQNEAQ (reference sequence). Trimming at V came to 4 bases and at J to 3 bases, leaving 5 bases not matched to a gene. CDR3 length equals 14 residues. This CDR3 is CASSSGTRYYEQYF. CDR3 DNA sequence: TGTGCCAGCAGCTCCGGGACTAGATACTACGAGCAGTACTTC.

The rearrangement joins TRBV20-1 to TRBJ2-7, with 8 bases identical to TRBD1. The germline V gene has CDR1 DFQATT and CDR2 SNEGSKA (reference sequence). V trimming: 1 base; J trimming: 4 bases; junction bases outside the gene matches: 3. The CDR3 contains 13 residues. The DNA of the CDR3 is TGCAGTGCTAGAGGGACAGGGTTGTACGAGCAGTACTTC. Protein product: CSARGTGLYEQYF.

The chain couples TRBV9 to TRBJ2-7, with D unclear. The V and J ends lost 0 bases and 7 bases respectively, with 11 bases between them. The CDR3 extends over 13 amino acids. Germline-derived CDR1 and CDR2 are SGDLS and YYNGEE. DNA of the CDR3: TGTGCCAGCAGCGTAGGGCTAACTTTTGAGCAGTACTTC. Amino acid sequence: CASSVGLTFEQYF.

This clonotype has at least ten counts. V gene TRBV6-1 combines with J gene TRBJ1-1; D uncertain. Trimming cost V 7 bases and J 7 bases, with 10 bases left between them. The CDR3 sequence is 11 residues long. Per germline, CDR1 MNHNS and CDR2 SASEGT. The CDR3 region is CASNKADEAFF. The CDR3, as DNA: TGTGCCAGCAATAAGGCAGATGAAGCTTTCTTT.

This clonotype was seen many times. The V call is TRBV6-2 or TRBV6-3, the J call TRBJ1-2; D remains unclear. V was trimmed by 1 base and J by 6 bases, leaving 6 bases between them. Germline CDR1 is MNHEY and CDR2 is SVGEGT. The CDR3 totals 12 residues. The CDR3: CASSYYDNGYTF. CDR3 coding DNA: TGTGCCAGCAGTTACTACGACAATGGCTACACCTTC.

This clonotype showed up many times. V gene TRBV20-1 combines with J gene TRBJ2-5; 12 positions match TRBD1. Germline CDR1 DFQATT, CDR2 SNEGSKA (reference sequence). The length of the CDR3 is 12 residues. The CDR3 protein is CRGDRGRETQYF. The CDR3 nucleotides are TGCAGGGGGGACAGGGGGCGGGAGACCCAGTACTTC.

The table lists this clonotype with many counts. CDR3 sequence: CASSLGQTGGEAFF. DNA for the CDR3: TGTGCCAGCAGTTTAGGTCAGACAGGCGGTGAAGCTTTCTTT. The chain links TRBV12-3 or TRBV12-4 to TRBJ1-1, with D perhaps matching TRBD1 (6 bases). V was shortened by 1 base and J by 7 bases, with 13 bases between the two germline ends. The CDR3 contains 14 residues.

This chain joins TRBV30 and TRBJ2-7; a possible D gene is TRBD1 (6 bases). Trimming stripped 8 bases from V and 9 bases from J, with 20 bases between. The CDR3 is 12 amino acids. Germline V gene lookup returns CDR1 GTSNPN and CDR2 SVGIG (reference sequence). CDR3 residues: CAGISTGSSQYF. The CDR3 DNA reads TGTGCCGGGATAAGTACAGGGTCATCGCAGTACTTC.

The CDR3 DNA reads TGTGCCAGCAGTTTCGCGGGGACCGAGACCCAGTACTTC. Its translation is CASSFAGTETQYF. The rearrangement links TRBV12-3 or TRBV12-4 to TRBJ2-5; maybe TRBD2 (6 bases). The V end was cut by 3 bases, the J end by 5 bases, with 10 bases between. The CDR3 loop spans 13 amino acids.

This clonotype has a count of ten or more. The chain couples TRBV29-1 to TRBJ2-7; 9 bases are a match to TRBD1. The V gene end was trimmed by 0 bases and the J gene end by 6 bases; junction bases not matched to a gene: 9. Germline V gene lookup returns CDR1 SQVTM and CDR2 ANQGSEA. This CDR3 has 15 residues. CDR3 region: CSVEDLVGQGSEQYF. The CDR3 DNA reads TGCAGCGTTGAAGATTTGGTGGGACAGGGTAGCGAGCAGTACTTC.

This clonotype showed up many times. The chain uses TRBV4-2 and TRBJ1-2, with D perhaps matching TRBD1 (5 bases). V was shortened by 3 bases and J by 6 bases, with 8 bases between the two germline ends. The germline CDR1 and CDR2 sequences are LGHNA and YNFKEQ. This CDR3 is 12 amino acids long. CDR3 in DNA: TGTGCCAGCAGCCATTGGGGGAATGGCTACACCTTC. Its protein is CASSHWGNGYTF.

V gene TRBV5-1 combines with J gene TRBJ1-1; TRBD1 matches 7 bases. Germline CDR1 and CDR2: SGHRS and YFSETQ. This CDR3 has 16 amino acids. The V segment lost 4 bases and the J segment 1 base; nucleotides outside the gene matches: 10. CDR3 region: CASSERTGAGNTEAFF. The CDR3 DNA is TGCGCCAGCAGCGAACGAACAGGGGCTGGGAACACTGAAGCTTTCTTT.

This clonotype has ten or more counts. The J gene is TRBJ1-1, the V gene TRBV7-6; 7 nucleotides align to TRBD1. The germline V gene encodes CDR1 SGHVS and CDR2 FNYEAQ. The CDR3 has 14 residues. Trimming took 7 bases from V and 5 from J; bases not matched to a gene: 10. For the CDR3, the DNA is TGTGCCAGCACCCCACAGGGGAGTTTGACTGAAGCTTTCTTT. Translation: CASTPQGSLTEAFF.

This clonotype came up a few times. This chain joins TRBV12-3 or TRBV12-4 and TRBJ2-2; no firm D call. The V end lost 8 bases, the J end lost 6 bases, and 10 bases lay between the germline ends. The CDR3 has 12 amino acids. CDR3 nucleotide sequence: TGTGCCAGCTCTAGTGCCCCCGGGGAGCTGTTTTTT. This codes for CASSSAPGELFF.

This clonotype was counted ten times or more. The CDR3 reads CASTKEGYTEAFF. The CDR3, as DNA: TGTGCCAGTACTAAAGAGGGGTACACTGAAGCTTTCTTT. The genes are TRBV19 and TRBJ1-1; D might be TRBD1 (5 bases). There are 13 residues in the CDR3. The V and J ends lost 7 bases and 3 bases respectively, with 12 bases between them. The V gene's germline CDR1 is LNHDA and CDR2 SQIVND (reference sequence).

J is TRBJ1-5 and V is TRBV6-1, with a possible D match to TRBD1 (6 bases). V was clipped by 4 bases and J by 1 base, with 11 bases between them. CDR3 length equals 15 residues. Germline CDR1 MNHNS, CDR2 SASEGT. The CDR3 DNA is TGTGCCAGCAGTGTGATAGGGGGAAGCAATCAGCCCCAGCATTTT. Translating gives CASSVIGGSNQPQHF.